This T cell receptor (beta chain) was sequenced in a study of spatial heterogeneity in lung cancer. Overall study: More beta-chain than alpha-chain sequences were consistently detected.

Time point here: sample taken at primary tumor resection. Untreated early-stage non-small cell lung cancer patients, over 55 in total, were the donors. No cells were sorted before sequencing. The whole RNA sequenced was extracted from tumor, nontumor lung or frozen PBMC. This CDR3 is built from 14 residues. Between the trimmed V and J ends, which lost 2 bases and 3 bases, there was a span of 8 bases. In the library, each TCR cDNA molecule bore its own unique molecular identifier. TCRdb re-derived calls from the 5' RACE reads in MiXCR, one entry per CDR3 protein. The table has about 48,000 distinct CDR3 sequences, approximately 5% seen once; the top ten hold more than 9.5%. This clonotype was detected ten times or more.

The chain employs TRBV12-3 or TRBV12-4 and TRBJ1-5; possible D gene TRBD1, 6 bases. The sequences come from PBMCs, collected at surgery. The sequence was collected from a male donor with early-stage non-small cell lung cancer. The CDR3 here is CASSLRDTNQPQHF. The CDR3 DNA reads TGTGCCAGCAGTTTAAGGGACACCAATCAGCCCCAGCATTTT.